The 22 T cell receptor beta chains given below trace back to one sample, sequenced in a study of T cell responses to AZD1222 COVID-19 vaccine. Using immunoSEQ multiplex PCR, the repertoire was profiled, and TCRdb retains in-frame clones only, with some absent. The sample records 95,000 to 150,000 clones, 70% to 90% being singletons. Source: peripheral blood, taken on day 0 of AZD1222 vaccination. These TCRs come from an adult in good health.

The V gene is TRBV5-1, the J gene TRBJ1-5; no clear D gene. Germline-derived CDR1 and CDR2 are SGHRS and YFSETQ. The CDR3 length is 14 residues. Trimming cost V 0 bases and J 3 bases, with 7 bases left between them. This CDR3 reads CASSLGSVNQPQHF. The CDR3 DNA reads TGCGCCAGCAGCTTGGGGTCAGTCAATCAGCCCCAGCATTTT.

CDR3 in DNA: TGTGCCAGCAGATACTCTGGGGCCAACGTCCTGACTTTC. Translated: CASRYSGANVLTF. The genes are TRBV12-3 or TRBV12-4 and TRBJ2-6, with no clear D. The CDR3 loop spans 13 amino acids. The V end lost 6 bases, the J end lost 0 bases, and 3 bases lay between the germline ends.

The chain employs TRBV6-5 and TRBJ2-7, with TRBD1 as a possible D gene (6 bases). CDR1 MNHEY and CDR2 SVGAGI come from the germline V gene. Trimming stripped 2 bases from V and 2 bases from J, with 16 bases between. The CDR3 has 16 amino acids. CDR3 bases: TGTGCCAGCAGTTACGACCTAGACAGGTTCGCCTACGAGCAGTACTTC. It encodes CASSYDLDRFAYEQYF.

The chain recombines TRBV11-3 with TRBJ2-5, with TRBD2 as a possible D gene (5 bases). Germline V gene lookup returns CDR1 SGHNT and CDR2 YENEEA. With 5 bases removed from V and 5 bases from J, the gap between germline ends came to 9 bases. The CDR3 contains 12 residues. The CDR3 sequence is CASSPRGETQYF. The CDR3 region has the DNA TGTGCCAGCAGCCCACGAGGGGAGACCCAGTACTTC.

This chain connects TRBV10-3 to TRBJ2-7; the match to TRBD1 covers 12 bases. Germline values: CDR1 ENHRY, CDR2 SYGVKD. The V and J ends lost 8 bases and 5 bases, in that order; junction bases with no gene match: 4. The CDR3 spans 13 residues. In nucleotides, the CDR3 is TGTGCCATCTTGGGACAGGGGGCCCACGAGCAGTACTTC. This codes for CAILGQGAHEQYF.

This clone was seen a few times. The chain couples TRBV18 to TRBJ1-1, with 8 bases aligning to TRBD1. Trimming removed 6 bases from V and 4 bases from J; junction bases left unmatched: 10. The CDR3 totals 15 residues. Germline V CDR1 and CDR2: KGHSH, LQKENI. For the CDR3, the DNA is TGTGCCAGCTCCCGGACAGGGACGGTGGTCACTGAAGCTTTCTTT. Translation: CASSRTGTVVTEAFF.

As concerns this clone: Other DNA sequences from this sample encode an identical CDR3 as well. V is TRBV7-9 and J is TRBJ1-5, with TRBD1 as a possible D gene (6 bases). CDR1 is SEHNR and CDR2 is FQNEAQ in the germline V gene (reference sequence). The CDR3 extends over 14 amino acids. V shed 5 bases and J shed 2 bases, with 10 bases lying between them. The CDR3 region has the DNA TGTGCCAGCAGCCCGGGGGGCGGCAATCAGCCCCAGCATTTT. This codes for CASSPGGGNQPQHF.

This sequence joins TRBV7-2 and TRBJ1-1; weak D call: TRBD1 (5 bases). This CDR3 contains 14 residues. CDR1 SGHTA and CDR2 FQGNSA come from the germline V gene. Trimming left V 3 bases short and J 3 bases short, with 11 bases between. The CDR3 nucleotides are TGTGCCAGCAGCTTGGGGGGGGGATACACTGAAGCTTTCTTT. It translates to CASSLGGGYTEAFF.

The V call is TRBV9, the J call TRBJ1-3; 7 positions match TRBD1. The CDR3 extends over 15 amino acids. Germline-derived CDR1 and CDR2 are SGDLS and YYNGEE. V trimming: 3 bases; J trimming: 0 bases; junction bases outside the gene matches: 3. DNA for the CDR3: TGTGCCAGCAGCGAGAGGGGGCCCTCTGGAAACACCATATATTTT. Translated: CASSERGPSGNTIYF.

This clone occurred once. Its ends do not fully match the called genes, so a read error is possible. V usage is TRBV7-9 and J usage is TRBJ2-5, with 7 bases lining up with TRBD2. This CDR3 contains 11 residues. CDR1 is SEHNR, CDR2 FQNEAQ, per germline (reference sequence). The CDR3 reads CASSQVAGWDF. The DNA of the CDR3 is TGTGCCAGCAGCCAAGTAGCGGGTTGGGACTTC.

The genes are TRBV7-2 and TRBJ2-3; 8 nucleotides align to TRBD2. The CDR3 has 18 amino acids. Germline V gives CDR1 SGHTA, CDR2 FQGNSA. V was pared by 7 bases and J by 2 bases, with 17 bases of the junction left unmatched. CDR3 nucleotides: TGTGCCAGCACCGACCCATCGACGGCGGGGGGATTCACAGATACGCAGTATTTT. Protein sequence: CASTDPSTAGGFTDTQYF.

This clone appeared a single time. The chain employs TRBV3-1 (or the pseudogene TRBV3-2) and TRBJ2-5; D gene uncertain. The V gene's germline CDR1 is LGHDT and CDR2 YNNKEL (reference sequence). The V end lost 0 bases, the J end lost 4 bases, and 12 bases lay between the germline ends. CDR3 length: 15 amino acids. The CDR3 spells CASSQDRLGLETQYF. The CDR3 region has the DNA TGTGCCAGCAGCCAAGACAGGCTCGGATTAGAGACCCAGTACTTC.

The rearrangement links TRBV2 to TRBJ1-2, with a weak D call TRBD1 (6 bases). This CDR3 is built from 16 residues. Germline V gene data show CDR1 as SNHLY and CDR2 as FYNNEI. V lost 5 bases to trimming and J lost 4 bases, with 20 bases between them. CDR3 sequence: CASSPTGYRDLYGYTF. Here the CDR3 DNA reads TGTGCCAGCAGTCCTACCGGGTACAGGGACCTCTATGGCTACACCTTC.

The gene calls are TRBV20-1 and TRBJ2-1, with D perhaps TRBD2 (6 bases). V dropped 5 bases and J dropped 9 bases, with 11 bases sitting between them. Germline CDR1 is DFQATT and CDR2 is SNEGSKA (reference sequence). The CDR3 runs 11 residues. The DNA for the CDR3 is TGCAGTGCTTCTAGCGCCACTGAGCAGTTCTTC. Translating gives CSASSATEQFF.

The gene calls are TRBV2 and TRBJ2-1; D perhaps matches TRBD1 (6 bases). The CDR3 runs to 15 residues. Germline loops: CDR1 SNHLY, CDR2 FYNNEI. V was trimmed by 2 bases and J by 2 bases, leaving 10 bases between them. The DNA for the CDR3 is TGTGCCAGCAGTGAATACAGGGTCACCTACAATGAGCAGTTCTTC. This translates into CASSEYRVTYNEQFF.

To note about this clone: One junction end does not reproduce the germline sequence, and a read error may be involved. J is TRBJ1-4 and V is TRBV27; no reliable D call. The CDR3 is made up of 14 amino acids. Germline loops: CDR1 MNHEY, CDR2 SMNVEV (reference sequence). This CDR3 reads CASGLLGANEKLFF. DNA for the CDR3: TGTGCCAGCGGTTTACTCGGGGCTAATGAAAAACTGTTTTTT. The complete variable domain, with remaining parts taken from reference TRBV27 and TRBJ1-4, reads EAQVTQNPRYLITVTGKKLTVTCSQNMNHEYMSWYRQDPGLGLRQIYYSMNVEVTDKGDVPEGYKVSRKEKRNFPLILESPSPNQTSLYFCASGLLGANEKLFFGSGTQLSVL.

V is TRBV15 and J is TRBJ1-6, with 8 bases that match TRBD1. V lost 5 bases, J lost 6 bases, and 9 bases stayed unmatched. The CDR3 has 16 residues. Germline CDR1 and CDR2: LNHNV and YYDKDF (reference sequence). The CDR3 DNA sequence: TGTGCCACCAGCCAAGACTTAGGACAGGGTAATTCACCCCTCCACTTT. Its protein product is CATSQDLGQGNSPLHF.

As regards this clone: The sample holds other DNA sequences that translate to the same CDR3. The chain combines TRBV28 with TRBJ1-2; D may be TRBD1 (5 bases). Deletions cut 1 base from V and 8 bases from J, with 8 bases between. The germline gives CDR1 MDHEN, CDR2 SYDVKM. The CDR3 length is 12 residues. CDR3 DNA sequence: TGTGCCAGCAGTTTATCGGGGGAGGGCTACACCTTC. As protein: CASSLSGEGYTF.

The chain employs TRBV5-1 and TRBJ1-2, with 7 positions matching TRBD1. Germline lookup yields CDR1 SGHRS and CDR2 YFSETQ. V shed 4 bases and J 4 bases; nucleotides not matched to a gene: 10. CDR3 length: 15 residues. The chain's CDR3 is CASSEGTVPLYGYTF. The CDR3 region has the DNA TGCGCCAGCAGCGAGGGGACAGTACCCCTCTATGGCTACACCTTC. Filled out from reference TRBV5-1 and TRBJ1-2, the complete variable domain reads KAGVTQTPRYLIKTRGQQVTLSCSPISGHRSVSWYQQTPGQGLQFLFEYFSETQRNKGNFPGRFSGRQFSNSRSEMNVSTLELGDSALYLCASSEGTVPLYGYTFGSGTRLTVV.

The chain carries TRBV6-1 and TRBJ2-6; D gene ambiguous. The CDR3 has 15 amino acids. Germline V CDR1 and CDR2: MNHNS, SASEGT. With 0 bases removed from V and 0 bases from J, the gap between germline ends came to 3 bases. This chain's CDR3 is CASSEAVSGANVLTF. CDR3 DNA: TGTGCCAGCAGTGAAGCGGTCTCTGGGGCCAACGTCCTGACTTTC.

In its sample, this clone was seen once. The chain couples TRBV7-9 to TRBJ2-2; 8 bases agree with TRBD1. From germline, CDR1 is SEHNR and CDR2 FQNEAQ (reference sequence). Trimming removed 5 bases from V and 4 bases from J; junction bases left unmatched: 9. The length of the CDR3 is 16 residues. Here the CDR3 DNA reads TGTGCCAGCAGCCCACCGGACAGGGATCGCACCGGGGAGCTGTTTTTT. It specifies CASSPPDRDRTGELFF. Filled out from reference TRBV7-9 and TRBJ2-2, the complete variable domain reads DTGVSQNPRHKITKRGQNVTFRCDPISEHNRLYWYRQTLGQGPEFLTYFQNEAQLEKSRLLSDRFSAERPKGSFSTLEIQRTEQGDSAMYLCASSPPDRDRTGELFFGEGSRLTVL.

The genes are TRBV18 and TRBJ2-2; 7 bases are shared with TRBD1. The CDR3 totals 16 residues. Germline CDR1 reads KGHSH; CDR2 reads LQKENI. The V segment lost 3 bases and the J segment 5 bases; nucleotides outside the gene matches: 9. The CDR3 sequence: CASSPDSDRATGELFF. For the CDR3, the DNA is TGTGCCAGCTCACCGGACTCAGACAGGGCTACCGGGGAGCTGTTTTTT.